The 3 T cell receptor beta chains presented below share a single source sample, sequenced in a study of T cells in Graves' hyperthyroidism and ophthalmopathy (dated by TCRdb to between 2017 and 2020). The receptor library was made with multiplex PCR. Sequenced on an Illumina HiSeq 2000. The TCR beta CDR3 regions were amplified from the RNA transcripts. For the first round of RT-PCR on the TCR CDR3, the HTBI primer set was used together with the Qiagen OneStep RT-PCR kit. TCRdb passed the public sequencing reads through fastp at Q25 and MiXCR, retaining productive beta sequences. A single entry per CDR3 protein holds the most common genes and DNA from its merged rows. In all, the sample holds nearly 600,000 distinct CDR3 sequences, and roughly 14% of those were seen once. Of the sample, almost 6% falls within the top ten clones. Input material: blood. These receptors were collected from a woman aged 30 to 39 with Graves' hyperthyroidism that later progressed to Graves' ophthalmopathy.

This clonotype showed up just a few times. The chain uses TRBV6-2 or TRBV6-3 and TRBJ1-5, with 7 bases aligning to TRBD1. V shed 5 bases and J 5 bases; nucleotides not matched to a gene: 12. Germline loops: CDR1 MNHEY, CDR2 SVGEGT. This CDR3 is 16 amino acids long. The DNA for the CDR3 is TGTGCCAGCAGTATCGACAGGGTTCGTTTCTATCAGCCCCAGCATTTT. Its protein product is CASSIDRVRFYQPQHF.

Notes on this clonotype: Being one base from a much bigger clone, this may be a read error. V and J are TRBV7-6 and TRBJ2-1; possibly TRBD2 for D (7 bases). The germline V gene encodes CDR1 SGHVS and CDR2 FNYEAQ. The CDR3 has 15 residues. The CDR3 loop is CVRLLKWGGTHEQFF. The CDR3 DNA is TGTGTCAGACTGCTTAAATGGGGGGGGACACATGAGCAGTTCTTC. The full variable domain, its missing parts supplied by reference TRBV7-6 and TRBJ2-1, is GAGVSQSPRYKVTKRGQDVALRCDPISGHVSLYWYRQALGQGPEFLTYFNYEAQQDKSGLPNDRFSAERPEGSISTLTIQRTEQRDSAMYRCVRLLKWGGTHEQFFGPGTRLTVL.

At least ten counts were recorded for this clonotype. This rearrangement joins TRBV9 to TRBJ1-2; D remains unclear. The CDR3 is 14 residues long. Germline CDR1 reads SGDLS; CDR2 reads YYNGEE. V lost 3 bases and J lost 4, with 13 bases in between. The CDR3 sequence is CASSGLGSAYGYTF. The CDR3 DNA sequence: TGTGCCAGCAGCGGCCTCGGGTCCGCCTATGGCTACACCTTC.